This record covers a single T cell receptor beta chain. The CDR3 extends over 16 amino acids. Looked up from germline, CDR1 is MRHNA and CDR2 is SNTAGT. V trimming: 3 bases; J trimming: 0 bases; junction bases outside the gene matches: 3. The data derive from a study of technical replicates of blood from several donors. Profiling relied on immunoSEQ multiplex PCR, and the TCRdb table lists in-frame clones only, not all of them. This sample yields roughly 79,000 clones, of which roughly 95% are seen a single time; about 0.41% belongs to the top ten. Sequencing used T cells isolated from PBMCs. The chain links TRBV6-4 to TRBJ2-3; 10 bases are a match to TRBD1. The TCR was taken from a human donor in good health. In DNA, the CDR3 is TGTGCCAGCAGTGATCAGGGACAGGGGAGCACAGATACGCAGTATTTT. It specifies CASSDQGQGSTDTQYF.